This paragraph reports one T cell receptor (beta chain). This sample is part of a study of immune evolution from preneoplasia to lung adenocarcinoma. The protocol was immunoSEQ multiplex PCR, while the TCRdb copy is restricted to in-frame clones and leaves out a portion. The table lists some 11,000 clones, about four fifths of them singletons. In germline, CDR1 is SGHAT, CDR2 FQNNGV. The CDR3 runs to 17 residues. V shed 4 bases, J shed 0 bases, and the junction held 9 bases outside the gene matches. Nucleic acids came from premalignant or tumor cells enriched by macro-dissection. The TCR was taken from a person aged 65 to 85 with lung adenocarcinoma. The sample was FFPE minimally invasive lung adenocarcinoma tissue. The V and J genes are TRBV11-2 and TRBJ1-1, with TRBD1 matching over 9 bases. The chain's CDR3 is CASSSDRGPTMNTEAFF. DNA for the CDR3: TGTGCCAGCAGCTCGGACAGGGGACCGACGATGAACACTGAAGCTTTCTTT.